The 8 T cell receptor beta chains presented below share a single source sample, sequenced in a study of technical replicates of blood from a few donors. The table came from immunoSEQ multiplex PCR; TCRdb's copy has only in-frame clones and leaves some out. The sample has about 59,000 clones, around 93% seen once. Source material: PBMCs. These receptors were taken from a human donor in good health. Some clones in this sample may be carry-over from other donors' samples.

The chain employs TRBV2 and TRBJ2-1; the D gene is possibly TRBD2 (6 bases). The CDR3 contains 15 residues. Trimming removed 10 bases at V and 5 bases at J, with 21 bases between. CDR1 is SNHLY, CDR2 FYNNEI, per germline. This CDR3 reads CATGEVVRLHNEQFF. The DNA of the CDR3 is TGTGCCACCGGGGAGGTGGTTCGACTACACAATGAGCAGTTCTTC.

The CDR3 is CASSQDWQNSNQPQHF. The CDR3 DNA is TGCGCCAGCAGCCAAGATTGGCAGAATAGCAATCAGCCCCAGCATTTT. The chain is built from TRBV4-3 and TRBJ1-5; D gene unclear. The CDR3 is made up of 16 amino acids. CDR1 LGHNA and CDR2 YSLEER come from the germline V gene. The V end lost 0 bases, the J end lost 0 bases, and 9 bases lay between the germline ends.

The chain has TRBV7-9 and TRBJ2-3; 10 positions agree with TRBD2. Germline V gene lookup returns CDR1 SEHNR and CDR2 FQNEAQ (reference sequence). V shed 4 bases, J shed 4 bases, and the junction held 8 bases outside the gene matches. This CDR3 has 16 residues. The CDR3 region has the DNA TGTGCCAGCAGCTGGGAGCGGGGGGGCCGGCCAGATACGCAGTATTTT. It translates to CASSWERGGRPDTQYF.

The CDR3 loop is CASSSGQTGKEKLFF. The CDR3, as DNA: TGTGCCAGCAGCTCAGGACAGACGGGGAAGGAAAAACTGTTTTTT. The chain uses TRBV7-2 and TRBJ1-4, with D possibly TRBD1 on 6 matching bases. The CDR3 is 15 amino acids. Between the trimmed V and J ends, which lost 4 bases and 8 bases, there was a span of 17 bases. CDR1 is SGHTA, CDR2 FQGNSA, per germline.

The rearrangement joins TRBV9 to TRBJ2-7; TRBD2 agrees at 10 bases. The CDR3 has 17 amino acids. The V and J ends lost 0 bases and 1 base, in that order; junction bases with no gene match: 7. Germline V gene data show CDR1 as SGDLS and CDR2 as YYNGEE. DNA for the CDR3: TGTGCCAGCAGCGTAGGAACTAGCGGGGATCCATCCTACGAGCAGTACTTC. This encodes CASSVGTSGDPSYEQYF.

The rearrangement uses TRBV2 and TRBJ2-2, with D possibly being TRBD1 (5 bases). Germline V gene lookup returns CDR1 SNHLY and CDR2 FYNNEI. Deletions cut 5 bases from V and 9 bases from J, with 10 bases between. The CDR3 covers 12 residues. The chain's CDR3 is CASSQGVWELFF. DNA of the CDR3: TGTGCCAGCAGTCAGGGCGTTTGGGAGCTGTTTTTT. The full variable domain, rest sourced from reference TRBV2 and TRBJ2-2, is EPEVTQTPSHQVTQMGQEVILRCVPISNHLYFYWYRQILGQKVEFLVSFYNNEISEKSEIFDDQFSVERPDGSNFTLKIRSTKLEDSAMYFCASSQGVWELFFGEGSRLTVL.

The chain couples TRBV29-1 to TRBJ2-3; 12 bases map to TRBD2. CDR1 SQVTM and CDR2 ANQGSEA come from the germline V gene. The CDR3 is 15 amino acids. V lost 8 bases and J lost 0; bases outside the gene matches: 6. The CDR3 reads CSFRTSGKSTDTQYF. The CDR3 bases are TGCAGCTTCCGGACTAGCGGGAAGAGCACAGATACGCAGTATTTT.

The sample holds one count of this clone. The rearrangement uses TRBV9 and TRBJ2-5; 9 positions agree with TRBD1. This CDR3 comprises 14 residues. Germline V gene data show CDR1 as SGDLS and CDR2 as YYNGEE. With 4 bases clipped from V and 4 bases from J, the junction kept 5 bases outside the gene matches. The CDR3 here is CASSTRTGAETQYF. In nucleotides, the CDR3 is TGTGCCAGCAGCACCCGGACAGGGGCAGAGACCCAGTACTTC. Full variable domain (missing parts from reference TRBV9 and TRBJ2-5): DSGVTQTPKHLITATGQRVTLRCSPRSGDLSVYWYQQSLDQGLQFLIQYYNGEERAKGNILERFSAQQFPDLHSELNLSSLELGDSALYFCASSTRTGAETQYFGPGTRLLVL.